Presented here are 2 T cell receptor beta chains from one specimen sequenced in a study of OX40 agonist ivuxolimab in advanced cancers. Produced via immunoSEQ multiplex PCR; TCRdb's table is partial and in-frame only. There are 70,000 to 95,000 clones in the sample; around 86% occur only once, and around 5.9% lies in the top ten. The sequencing used CD4+ or CD8+ T cells sorted from blood, collected in a trial of the OX40 agonist ivuxolimab. All receptors derive from an adult with an advanced solid tumor such as melanoma, head and neck, liver or kidney cancer.

The chain has TRBV6-1 and TRBJ1-5; D is perhaps TRBD1 (5 bases). Trimming pared 6 bases from V and 3 bases from J, leaving 9 bases between. Germline V CDR1 and CDR2: MNHNS, SASEGT. This CDR3 is built from 13 residues. The CDR3 region has the DNA TGTGCCAGCAGGGACACGCTCAATCAGCCCCAGCATTTT. It is translated as CASRDTLNQPQHF.

The rearrangement joins TRBV25-1 to TRBJ1-6; D gene ambiguous. The CDR3 is 15 amino acids. V gave up 0 bases and J gave up 7 bases, with 10 bases separating them. Germline CDR1 MGHDK, CDR2 SYGVNS. The DNA of the CDR3 is TGTGCCAGCAGTGAATATAAGGGAGAAAATTCACCCCTCCACTTT. Its protein is CASSEYKGENSPLHF.